The text below deals with one T cell receptor beta chain. The antigen is unknown. This record comes from a study of identifying expanded T cells in peripheral blood. Study outcomes and limitations: Technical replicates showed approximately 1.2 changed clones; roughly two weeks roughly 16; four weeks 19.

Profiled with immunoSEQ multiplex PCR; TCRdb holds only in-frame clones, not every one. This table has roughly 130,000 clones, about 86% appearing once. No infections or other immune events were documented during collection. Trimming pared 4 bases from V and 8 bases from J, leaving 15 bases between. The CDR3 sequence is 14 residues long. From germline, CDR1 is SNHLY and CDR2 FYNNEI. The chain couples TRBV2 to TRBJ2-1, with D perhaps matching TRBD1 or TRBD2 (5 bases each). Sequenced sample: blood. The receptor comes from a person aged 18 to 75 in good health. The CDR3 DNA follows: TGTGCCAGCAGTGTGGGGGTAGGGAATGATGAGCAGTTCTTC. Its translation is CASSVGVGNDEQFF.